This TCR beta chain was retrieved from a study of OX40 agonist ivuxolimab in advanced cancers. The repertoire was sequenced with immunoSEQ multiplex PCR; TCRdb's copy has only in-frame clones and lacks some. The sample records about 50,000 clones, 79% being singletons. The CDR3 has 17 amino acids. The V gene's germline CDR1 is SGHTA and CDR2 FQGNSA. V was pared by 0 bases and J by 7 bases, with 7 bases of the junction left unmatched. This chain links TRBV7-2 with TRBJ2-1, with 12 bases fitting TRBD2. Specimen: CD4+ or CD8+ T cells sorted from blood, collected in a trial of the OX40 agonist ivuxolimab. The TCR sequence derives from an adult with an advanced solid tumor such as melanoma, head and neck, liver or kidney cancer. As DNA, the CDR3 is TGTGCCAGCAGCTTAGCGGCTAGCGGGGGGGCCCGAAATGAGCAGTTCTTC. Its translation is CASSLAASGGARNEQFF. Supplemented by reference TRBV7-2 and TRBJ2-1, the full variable domain reads GAGVSQSPSNKVTEKGKDVELRCDPISGHTALYWYRQSLGQGLEFLIYFQGNSAPDKSGLPSDRFSAERTGGSVSTLTIQRTQQEDSAVYLCASSLAASGGARNEQFFGPGTRLTVL.